The next 11 T cell receptor beta chains were all read from a single sample in a study of OX40 agonist ivuxolimab in advanced cancers. Here immunoSEQ multiplex PCR was the method, and the copy in TCRdb shows in-frame clones only, minus some. In the table there are around 68,000 clones, around 93% of which are singletons. The starting material was CD4+ or CD8+ T cells sorted from blood, obtained in a trial of the OX40 agonist ivuxolimab. These receptors all stem from an adult with an advanced solid tumor such as melanoma, head and neck, liver or kidney cancer.

The chain links TRBV18 to TRBJ2-2; unclear D gene. The V end lost 0 bases, the J end lost 1 base, and 9 bases lay between the germline ends. Germline CDR1 reads KGHSH; CDR2 reads LQKENI. The CDR3 is made up of 16 amino acids. CDR3 sequence: CASSPPGGLNTGELFF. The CDR3 DNA follows: TGTGCCAGCTCACCACCGGGCGGCCTGAACACCGGGGAGCTGTTTTTT.

V gene TRBV27 combines with J gene TRBJ2-1; no reliable D call. Trimming cost V 0 bases and J 4 bases, with 10 bases left between them. The CDR3 extends over 15 amino acids. CDR1 and CDR2 (germline): MNHEY, SMNVEV (reference sequence). Written as DNA, the CDR3 is TGTGCCAGCAGTTTATCGCGAGACGGATACAATGAGCAGTTCTTC. The encoded protein is CASSLSRDGYNEQFF.

This chain joins TRBV15 and TRBJ2-7, with 8 bases identical to TRBD2. The J segment lost 4 bases and the V segment lost 8 bases, leaving 7 bases of the junction unmatched. CDR3 length equals 13 residues. CDR1 LNHNV and CDR2 YYDKDF come from the germline V gene (reference sequence). CDR3 protein: CATRGSGSYEQYF. CDR3 in DNA: TGTGCCACCCGGGGCAGCGGGAGTTACGAGCAGTACTTC.

J is TRBJ2-5 and V is TRBV11-2; a possible D gene is TRBD1 (6 bases). V was trimmed by 1 base and J by 10 bases, leaving 7 bases between them. There are 11 residues in the CDR3. The germline CDR1 and CDR2 sequences are SGHAT and FQNNGV. The CDR3 loop is CASSLGGGQYF. The CDR3 DNA reads TGTGCCAGCAGCTTAGGAGGGGGCCAGTACTTC. Drawing the rest from reference TRBV11-2 and TRBJ2-5, the complete variable domain is EAGVAQSPRYKIIEKRQSVAFWCNPISGHATLYWYQQILGQGPKLLIQFQNNGVVDDSQLPKDRFSAERLKGVDSTLKIQPAKLEDSAVYLCASSLGGGQYFGPGTRLLVL.

The rearrangement links TRBV15 to TRBJ2-1; D gene ambiguous. CDR3 length: 12 residues. Germline V gene sequence: CDR1 LNHNV, CDR2 YYDKDF (reference sequence). V lost 4 bases, J lost 4 bases, and 5 bases lay in between. CDR3 in amino acids: CATSKPYNEQFF. CDR3 in DNA: TGTGCCACCAGCAAGCCATACAATGAGCAGTTCTTC.

The chain has TRBV13 and TRBJ1-6, with no clear D. Trimming shortened V by 4 bases and J by 8 bases, and 18 bases separated the two germline ends. The germline CDR1 and CDR2 sequences are PRHDT and FYEKMQ (reference sequence). This CDR3 is 16 amino acids long. CDR3 sequence: CASSSGLILGDSPLHF. Here the CDR3 DNA reads TGTGCCAGCAGCTCCGGGCTTATTTTGGGAGATTCACCCCTCCACTTT.

A note on this clone: In the same sample, other DNA sequences code for this CDR3. The V gene is TRBV9, the J gene TRBJ1-5, with D unclear. The ends were cut back, 2 bases at V and 2 bases at J, with 8 bases in the middle. Germline CDR1 and CDR2: SGDLS and YYNGEE. This CDR3 region has 14 residues. The CDR3 nucleotides read TGTGCCAGCAGCGTCGGTCTGGGCAATCAGCCCCAGCATTTT. Its protein product is CASSVGLGNQPQHF.

This rearrangement joins TRBV5-1 to TRBJ2-5; TRBD1 aligns across 8 bases. J was trimmed by 5 bases and V by 2 bases; bases with no gene match: 8. CDR1 is SGHRS, CDR2 YFSETQ, per germline. This CDR3 is built from 15 residues. CDR3 region: CASSFGTGLVETQYF. As DNA, the CDR3 is TGCGCCAGCAGCTTCGGGACAGGTCTTGTGGAGACCCAGTACTTC.

This clone has more than one count but fewer than ten. The chain is built from TRBV5-1 and TRBJ2-2; D unclear. The CDR3 runs to 13 residues. Trimming shortened V by 2 bases and J by 6 bases, and 8 bases separated the two germline ends. Germline V gene sequence: CDR1 SGHRS, CDR2 YFSETQ. Here the CDR3 reads CASSLGFPGELFF. The DNA of the CDR3 is TGCGCCAGCAGCTTAGGGTTCCCCGGGGAGCTGTTTTTT.

The rearrangement links TRBV5-4 to TRBJ2-3; 9 nucleotides match TRBD2. Germline V gene lookup returns CDR1 SGHNT and CDR2 YYREEE (reference sequence). V was clipped by 3 bases and J by 0 bases; unmatched bases: 8. CDR3 length equals 17 residues. The CDR3 spells CASSSGRTSDSTDTQYF. The CDR3, as DNA: TGTGCCAGCAGCTCCGGTAGGACTAGCGATAGCACAGATACGCAGTATTTT.

The sample holds one count of this clone. The chain is built from TRBV15 and TRBJ2-1; 8 bases map to TRBD1. The germline V gene has CDR1 LNHNV and CDR2 YYDKDF (reference sequence). The CDR3 is made up of 15 amino acids. V gave up 6 bases and J gave up 1 base; unmatched junction bases: 5. CDR3 sequence: CATRYGQGSYNEQFF. In DNA, the CDR3 is TGTGCCACCAGGTACGGACAGGGATCCTACAATGAGCAGTTCTTC.